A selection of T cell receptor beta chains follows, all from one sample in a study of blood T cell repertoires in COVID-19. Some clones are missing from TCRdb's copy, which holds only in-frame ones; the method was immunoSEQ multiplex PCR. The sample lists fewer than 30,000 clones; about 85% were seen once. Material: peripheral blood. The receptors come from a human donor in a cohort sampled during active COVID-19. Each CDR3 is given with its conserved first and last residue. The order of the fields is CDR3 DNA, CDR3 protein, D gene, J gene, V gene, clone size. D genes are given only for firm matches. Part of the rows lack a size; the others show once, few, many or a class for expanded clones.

TGTGCCAGCAGCTTAGCCCCCGGCAATCAGCCCCAGCATTTT,CASSLAPGNQPQHF,NA,TRBJ1-5,TRBV7-2,NA
TGTGCCAGCAGCACACGACAGGGATCCGGGGAGCTGTTTTTT,CASSTRQGSGELFF,TRBD1,TRBJ2-2,TRBV7-6,NA
TGTGCCAGCAGCCGGGACAGGGGCCTTCCGGCCCAGCATTTT,CASSRDRGLPAQHF,TRBD1,TRBJ1-5,TRBV6-2/TRBV6-3,NA
TGTGCCAGCAGCTTAAGGGGCCGCCTGAACTTC,CASSLRGRLNF,NA,TRBJ2-5,TRBV7-9,NA
TGTGCCAGCAGCGGAGGACAGGGATTTCACTATGGCTACACCTTC,CASSGGQGFHYGYTF,TRBD1,TRBJ1-2,TRBV5-6,NA
TGTGCCAGCAGCCAGTTGGCGGGGAGAACCCACACCTTC,CASSQLAGRTHTF,NA,TRBJ1-2,TRBV14,NA
TGTGCCAGCGTCCCCGGCGGAGCGGGCGACTACGAGCAGTACTTC,CASVPGGAGDYEQYF,NA,TRBJ2-7,TRBV7-2,NA
TGTGCCAGCAGCTTGTTCGGACTAGCGGGGTCAGATACGCAGTATTTT,CASSLFGLAGSDTQYF,TRBD2,TRBJ2-3,TRBV5-6,NA
TGCGCCAGCAGCTGGGGGACAGGGGGCTTGACCTACGAGCAGTACTTC,CASSWGTGGLTYEQYF,TRBD1,TRBJ2-7,TRBV5-1,NA
TGTGCCACCAGTGATACAGGGACCTACGAGCAGTACTTC,CATSDTGTYEQYF,NA,TRBJ2-7,TRBV24-1,NA
TGTGCCAGCAGTGAGTTGCTAGTAGCCTCCCTAAATACGCAGTATTTT,CASSELLVASLNTQYF,NA,TRBJ2-3,TRBV28,NA
TGTGCCAGCAGTCTGCAGATTTACACTGAAGCTTTCTTT,CASSLQIYTEAFF,NA,TRBJ1-1,TRBV6-2/TRBV6-3,NA
TGTGCCAGCAGAGGGCGGGTGGATACGCAGTATTTT,CASRGRVDTQYF,NA,TRBJ2-3,TRBV6-4,NA
TGTGCCAGCAGACCTTTAGCGGGGGGATTCCACCAGTATTTT,CASRPLAGGFHQYF,TRBD2,TRBJ2-3,TRBV9,NA
TGTGCCAGCAGTCCTGGACAGGGTACGTATGAGCAGTTCTTC,CASSPGQGTYEQFF,TRBD1,TRBJ2-1,TRBV2,once
TGTGCCAGTGGCCTGGACAGGGATTCCCCGAGTCAGCCCCAGCATTTT,CASGLDRDSPSQPQHF,TRBD1,TRBJ1-5,TRBV19,NA
TGTGCCAGCAGCCAACAGGGGGCCGATCAGCCCCAGCATTTT,CASSQQGADQPQHF,TRBD1,TRBJ1-5,TRBV7-2,NA
TGCGCCAGCAGCTTGTTTGGCCTCACCGGAGCGGGGGGAGGGAATGAGCAGTTCTTC,CASSLFGLTGAGGGNEQFF,TRBD2,TRBJ2-1,TRBV5-1,few
TGTGCCAGTAGTCCAAGGAGGGGAGAGGGGGCCGGCTATGGCTACACCTTC,CASSPRRGEGAGYGYTF,TRBD1,TRBJ1-2,TRBV19,NA
TGCGCCAGCAGCCGCAGACTAGCATCAGAGACCCAGTACTTC,CASSRRLASETQYF,TRBD2,TRBJ2-5,TRBV4-3,NA
TGTGCCAGCAGTTCGGACAGCTACTATGGCTACACCTTC,CASSSDSYYGYTF,NA,TRBJ1-2,TRBV2,few
TGTGCCAGCAGTTCCTCCGCCTCAGGGCGAGCCTACGAGCAGTACTTC,CASSSSASGRAYEQYF,NA,TRBJ2-7,TRBV28,NA
TGTGCCAGCAGCTTTCAGGGGGCATCCTCCTACGAGCAGTACTTC,CASSFQGASSYEQYF,TRBD1,TRBJ2-7,TRBV7-6,NA
TGTGCCAGCAGAAGACTAGCGGGGGGGCAACAGACCCAGTACTTC,CASRRLAGGQQTQYF,TRBD2,TRBJ2-5,TRBV27,NA
TGTGCCAGCTCACCAGACCCGGACAGGACCGAGCAGTACTTC,CASSPDPDRTEQYF,TRBD1,TRBJ2-7,TRBV18,NA
TGTGCCAGCAGTTACCCCCCGAAGGGGTCAGTTTTAGCTGGGGCCAACGTCCTGACTTTC,CASSYPPKGSVLAGANVLTF,NA,TRBJ2-6,TRBV6-2/TRBV6-3,NA
TGTGCCAGCAGCTTAAAGTTCCCGGGACTAATGACCGGGGAGCTGTTTTTT,CASSLKFPGLMTGELFF,TRBD2,TRBJ2-2,TRBV7-2,NA
TGTGCCACCAGTGAAGCCTATAGCAATCAGCCCCAGCATTTT,CATSEAYSNQPQHF,NA,TRBJ1-5,TRBV24-1,NA
TGTGCCACCAGTGGCTCAGGGGGTCGGAACACTGAAGCTTTCTTT,CATSGSGGRNTEAFF,TRBD1,TRBJ1-1,TRBV24-1,NA
TGTGCCAGCAGCTTAGCGAGGCGGGGGCCCAGCTCCTACAATGAGCAGTTCTTC,CASSLARRGPSSYNEQFF,NA,TRBJ2-1,TRBV7-9,once
TGTGCCAGCCGGGACAGGGGAAACACCTTC,CASRDRGNTF,TRBD1,TRBJ1-2,TRBV6-6,NA
TGTGCCAGCAGGGGGGCCGATGAAGCTTTCTTT,CASRGADEAFF,NA,TRBJ1-1,TRBV3-1/TRBV3-2,NA
TGTGCCAGTACCCAATCCGGGGAAGTAAGGCCCCAGCATTTT,CASTQSGEVRPQHF,NA,TRBJ1-5,TRBV19,once
TGTGCCAGCAGCCAAGACCAGGGGGCGAACACTGAAGCTTTCTTT,CASSQDQGANTEAFF,TRBD1,TRBJ1-1,TRBV4-2,NA
TGTGCCAGCAGCTTAGCGGGCGGGGGACGAGAGACCCAGTACTTC,CASSLAGGGRETQYF,TRBD2,TRBJ2-5,TRBV7-2,NA
TGTGCCAATAGACAGGGGTATGAGGCTTTCTTT,CANRQGYEAFF,TRBD1,TRBJ1-1,TRBV2,NA
TGTGCCAGCAGCTTCTATCCCGAGAACACCGGGGAGCTGTTTTTT,CASSFYPENTGELFF,NA,TRBJ2-2,TRBV11-1,NA
TGTGCCAGCAGTGAAATAAGCTTCCGGGTTAAGTACTTC,CASSEISFRVKYF,NA,TRBJ2-7,TRBV2,NA
TGTGCCAGCAGTGAGGAGGTGATCAATCAGCCCCAGCATTTT,CASSEEVINQPQHF,NA,TRBJ1-5,TRBV2,NA
TGTGCCAGCAGCCTCATTACCCTACGGGGAGGTTCCAATGCAACTAATGAAAAACTGTTTTTT,CASSLITLRGGSNATNEKLFF,NA,TRBJ1-4,TRBV7-3,NA
TGTGCCTGGAGCGGAGACAGGTCCCAAGATACGCAGTATTTT,CAWSGDRSQDTQYF,NA,TRBJ2-3,TRBV30,NA
TGTGCCAGCAAGGGGCAGGGCGAGATATATTTT,CASKGQGEIYF,NA,TRBJ1-3,TRBV6-5,NA
TGTGCCAGCAGCCAAGAACGGCTAGCTTTGAAGACCCAGTACTTC,CASSQERLALKTQYF,NA,TRBJ2-5,TRBV3-1/TRBV3-2,NA
TGTGCCACCAGCAGAGATGGAGCGAGCTCTGGAAACACCATATATTTT,CATSRDGASSGNTIYF,NA,TRBJ1-3,TRBV15,NA
TGTGCCAGCAGTGCCGCGGGAGGGGGCTTAGAGACCCAGTACTTC,CASSAAGGGLETQYF,TRBD2,TRBJ2-5,TRBV28,NA
TGTGCCAGCAGTTTAGGGGGGCCGGGACAGGGGTCCTACGAGCAGTACTTC,CASSLGGPGQGSYEQYF,TRBD1,TRBJ2-7,TRBV27,NA
TGTGCCAGCAGCTTAACGGGACTAGCGGGGGGCGTCCTCAATGAGCAGTTCTTC,CASSLTGLAGGVLNEQFF,TRBD2,TRBJ2-1,TRBV7-3,NA
TGCGCCAGCAGCTTGGCCAACGGGGAGGGCACCGGGGAGCTGTTTTTT,CASSLANGEGTGELFF,TRBD2,TRBJ2-2,TRBV5-1,NA
TGTGCCAGCAGCCCTTATCCGGGACTAGGTAGAGAGACCCAGTACTTC,CASSPYPGLGRETQYF,TRBD2,TRBJ2-5,TRBV14,NA
TGTGCCAGCACTCCTGCGGGACAGGGGGCGAGAGAGACCCAGTACTTC,CASTPAGQGARETQYF,TRBD1,TRBJ2-5,TRBV28,NA
TGTGCCAGCAGCCTGAGATGGGACAGTTTAGAAAAACTGTTTTTT,CASSLRWDSLEKLFF,TRBD1,TRBJ1-4,TRBV5-5,NA